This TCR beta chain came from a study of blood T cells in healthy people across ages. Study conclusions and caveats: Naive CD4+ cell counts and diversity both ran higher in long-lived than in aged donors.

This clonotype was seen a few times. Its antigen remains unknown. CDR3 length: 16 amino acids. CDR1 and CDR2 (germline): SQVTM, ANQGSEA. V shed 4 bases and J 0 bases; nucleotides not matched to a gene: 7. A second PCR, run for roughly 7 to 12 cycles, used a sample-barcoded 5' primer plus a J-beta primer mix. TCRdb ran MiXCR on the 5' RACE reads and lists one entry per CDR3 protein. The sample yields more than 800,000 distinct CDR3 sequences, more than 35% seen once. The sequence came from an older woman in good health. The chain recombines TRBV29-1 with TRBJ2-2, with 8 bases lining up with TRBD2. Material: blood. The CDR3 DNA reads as TGCAGCGTTGCGGGAGGGCCTATACCGAACACCGGGGAGCTGTTTTTT. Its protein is CSVAGGPIPNTGELFF.